Below, one T cell receptor beta chain is given with its context. The antigen remains unidentified. One end of the junction fails to match germline, which may point to a read error. The sample belongs to a study of identical twins. Points from the study as a whole: Part of the zero-insertion signal could reflect confounding by invariant MAIT and iNKT cells. Models, which agreed with sharing between unrelated individuals, nonetheless underestimated the out-of-frame TCR alpha sharing seen in monozygotic twins.

Healthy Caucasians alone served as donors. Addition of a universal primer site occurred through template switching, and cDNA carried unique molecular identifiers. MiXCR, applied by TCRdb to the 5' RACE reads, yields one record per CDR3 protein. The data hold around 200,000 distinct CDR3 sequences, with roughly 9.4% observed a single time. The CDR3 runs to 13 residues. The germline V gene has CDR1 ENHRY and CDR2 SYGVKD. The receptor was derived from a woman aged 18-29 years in good health. The rearrangement links TRBV10-3 to TRBJ1-6; TRBD1 aligns across 7 bases. The sequenced sample consisted of memory (CD45RO+) T cells sorted from blood. The CDR3 sequence: CAICDRVESPLHF. The CDR3 bases are TGTGCCATCTGTGACAGGGTCGAATCACCCCTCCACTTT.